This T cell receptor beta chain originates from a study of spatial heterogeneity in lung cancer. Study-wide points: The recorded estimate of tumor T cell coverage is around 7% for alpha chains and roughly 13% for beta chains. Expanded alpha and beta TCR counts within tumors tracked tumor mutation counts.

Documented time point: sample taken at primary tumor resection. The donor population consisted of some 67 patients with untreated, early-stage non-small cell lung cancer. Extraction of whole RNA from tumor, nontumor lung or frozen PBMC preceded unsorted sequencing. CDR1 is SGHVS and CDR2 is FQNEAQ in the germline V gene. With 1 base clipped from V and 6 bases from J, the junction kept 5 bases outside the gene matches. This CDR3 spans 14 amino acids. Concerning this clonotype itself: Its antigen is not identified.

TCR cDNA molecules each had a unique molecular identifier. MiXCR, run by TCRdb on the 5' RACE reads, gives a single entry per CDR3 protein. The sample has a few thousand distinct CDR3 sequences; about 48% are singletons. This chain links TRBV7-8 with TRBJ2-7; 8 bases fit TRBD2. This TCR was sampled from a male donor with early-stage non-small cell lung cancer. Sequences were derived from lung tumor tissue, sampled at surgery. The CDR3 DNA follows: TGTGCCAGCAGCTTAGGTAGCGGGGCTTCCGAGCAGTACTTC. It encodes CASSLGSGASEQYF.